The 22 T cell receptor beta chains presented below share a single source sample, sequenced in a study of cytomegalovirus exposure and HLA in healthy donors. In the PCR, 60 Vbeta and 13 Jbeta primers were used. Using immunoSEQ multiplex PCR, the repertoire was profiled, and TCRdb retains in-frame clones only, with some absent. The sample lists more than 150,000 clones, about 80% seen once, with 1.9% in the top ten. The sequenced material came from PBMCs. The receptors shown here come from a woman in her 30s in good health and CMV-seronegative.

To note about this clone: At one end the junction does not follow the germline gene, possibly because of a read error. This chain joins TRBV7-7 and TRBJ2-2; a possible D gene is TRBD1 (5 bases). This CDR3 has 16 amino acids. The V gene's germline CDR1 is SSHAT and CDR2 FNYEAQ (reference sequence). The CDR3: CASRERATGSPGELFF. The CDR3 nucleotides are TGTGCTAGCAGAGAACGGGCCACAGGATCCCCCGGGGAGCTGTTTTTT.

The chain couples TRBV19 to TRBJ2-6; D is undetermined. The germline V gene has CDR1 LNHDA and CDR2 SQIVND (reference sequence). With 3 bases removed from V and 0 bases from J, the gap between germline ends came to 6 bases. The CDR3 runs to 15 residues. The CDR3 here is CASSIASSGANVLTF. CDR3 in DNA: TGTGCCAGTAGTATTGCTAGCTCTGGGGCCAACGTCCTGACTTTC.

The chain recombines TRBV7-6 with TRBJ1-4; 8 bases are shared with TRBD1. CDR3 length: 15 amino acids. J was trimmed by 6 bases and V by 5 bases; bases with no gene match: 8. CDR1 and CDR2 (germline): SGHVS, FNYEAQ. The CDR3 DNA is TGTGCCAGCAGCCGGACAGGGCCCTTGGATGAAAAACTGTTTTTT. It is translated as CASSRTGPLDEKLFF.

In this sample, this clone turned up a few times. V and J are TRBV7-6 and TRBJ2-1, with 9 nucleotides matching TRBD1. CDR1 and CDR2 from the germline V gene are SGHVS and FNYEAQ. The trim removed 5 bases at V and 10 bases at J, leaving 9 bases unmatched. This CDR3 comprises 14 residues. The CDR3 DNA reads TGTGCCAGCAGCCCCGGGACAGGGCTGGTGGAGCAGTTCTTC. It is translated as CASSPGTGLVEQFF.

The rearrangement joins TRBV7-9 to TRBJ2-2, with D possibly matching TRBD2 (7 bases). The CDR3 has 17 residues. The germline gives CDR1 SEHNR, CDR2 FQNEAQ (reference sequence). Between the trimmed V and J ends, which lost 5 bases and 0 bases, there was a span of 16 bases. The CDR3 sequence is CASSPRGGAANTGELFF. The CDR3 DNA reads as TGTGCCAGCAGCCCTAGGGGGGGCGCCGCGAACACCGGGGAGCTGTTTTTT.

This chain connects TRBV7-9 to TRBJ1-3, with TRBD1 as a possible D gene (6 bases). The CDR3 length is 15 residues. V lost 1 base and J 4 bases, leaving 11 bases between the germline ends. In germline, CDR1 is SEHNR, CDR2 FQNEAQ (reference sequence). CDR3 nucleotides: TGTGCCAGCAGCTTAGGCCTGGGGGCCGGAAACACCATATATTTT. Protein: CASSLGLGAGNTIYF. The variable domain in full, with the rest retrieved from reference TRBV7-9 and TRBJ1-3, is DTGVSQNPRHKITKRGQNVTFRCDPISEHNRLYWYRQTLGQGPEFLTYFQNEAQLEKSRLLSDRFSAERPKGSFSTLEIQRTEQGDSAMYLCASSLGLGAGNTIYFGEGSWLTVV.

This sequence joins TRBV6-6 and TRBJ2-1; 8 bases are shared with TRBD2. V gave up 4 bases and J gave up 7 bases; unmatched junction bases: 12. Per the germline V gene, CDR1 is MNHNY and CDR2 is SVGAGI (reference sequence). The CDR3 loop spans 16 amino acids. DNA of the CDR3: TGTGCCAGCAGTTCTATGAGCGGGGGCTTTTATAATGAGCAGTTCTTC. This encodes CASSSMSGGFYNEQFF.

Here the CDR3 reads CASSSAGTDYGYTF. Here the CDR3 DNA reads TGTGCCAGCAGCTCAGCCGGGACAGACTATGGCTACACCTTC. V is TRBV5-4 and J is TRBJ1-2; 7 bases fit TRBD1. This CDR3 comprises 14 residues. V shed 3 bases, J shed 3 bases, and the junction held 5 bases outside the gene matches. Germline V lookup: CDR1 SGHNT, CDR2 YYREEE (reference sequence).

The chain uses TRBV5-4 and TRBJ2-7, with a tentative D call TRBD1 (6 bases). The V gene's germline CDR1 is SGHNT and CDR2 YYREEE (reference sequence). V shed 4 bases and J shed 2 bases, with 13 bases lying between them. CDR3 length: 14 amino acids. The CDR3 bases are TGTGCCAGCAGCCCTTACAGGGTACCCTACGAGCAGTACTTC. Its translation is CASSPYRVPYEQYF.

The V and J genes are TRBV13 and TRBJ1-1; D not resolved. Trimming took off 3 bases at V and 5 bases at J, with 7 bases between the two ends. This CDR3 contains 12 residues. Germline CDR1 and CDR2: PRHDT and FYEKMQ (reference sequence). This CDR3 reads CASSLRRTEAFF. In nucleotides, the CDR3 is TGTGCCAGCAGCTTGAGGAGGACTGAAGCTTTCTTT.

The J gene is TRBJ2-4, the V gene TRBV5-1; maybe TRBD1 (8 bases). The CDR3 is made up of 15 amino acids. CDR1 is SGHRS, CDR2 YFSETQ, per germline. Trimming took off 3 bases at V and 8 bases at J, with 18 bases between the two ends. CDR3 DNA sequence: TGCGCCAGCAGCTGGCAAGGACAGGGAGGGGACATTCAGTACTTC. This gives the protein CASSWQGQGGDIQYF.

This sequence joins TRBV11-1 and TRBJ2-2; TRBD1 is a possible D gene (5 bases). In germline, CDR1 is SGHAT, CDR2 FQDESV (reference sequence). V lost 5 bases, J lost 4 bases, and 14 bases lay in between. CDR3 length equals 15 residues. CDR3 region: CASSTPTGPTGELFF. Here the CDR3 DNA reads TGTGCCAGCAGCACCCCAACAGGCCCCACCGGGGAGCTGTTTTTT.

V gene TRBV7-2 combines with J gene TRBJ2-1; 7 positions agree with TRBD1. V lost 6 bases and J lost 7; bases outside the gene matches: 9. CDR1 SGHTA and CDR2 FQGNSA come from the germline V gene. The CDR3 sequence is 14 residues long. The CDR3: CASRVTGTENEQFF. CDR3 coding DNA: TGTGCCAGCAGGGTAACCGGGACAGAGAATGAGCAGTTCTTC. Combining the CDR3 with reference TRBV7-2 and TRBJ2-1 gives the whole variable domain GAGVSQSPSNKVTEKGKDVELRCDPISGHTALYWYRQSLGQGLEFLIYFQGNSAPDKSGLPSDRFSAERTGGSVSTLTIQRTQQEDSAVYLCASRVTGTENEQFFGPGTRLTVL.

This clone was seen a few times. V and J are TRBV25-1 and TRBJ1-1; 10 bases are a match to TRBD1. V was pared by 5 bases and J by 3 bases, with 6 bases of the junction left unmatched. This CDR3 has 15 residues. Germline values: CDR1 MGHDK, CDR2 SYGVNS. The CDR3 region is CASSSPGTGDTEAFF. The CDR3 DNA reads TGTGCCAGCAGTTCCCCTGGGACAGGGGACACTGAAGCTTTCTTT.

The chain combines TRBV19 with TRBJ1-5, with D possibly matching TRBD1 (5 bases). V was trimmed by 5 bases and J by 0 bases, leaving 14 bases between them. Germline V lookup: CDR1 LNHDA, CDR2 SQIVND (reference sequence). The CDR3 is 16 amino acids. CDR3 DNA sequence: TGTGCCAGTAGTTTATGGGGGGGGGATAGCAATCAGCCCCAGCATTTT. Residues: CASSLWGGDSNQPQHF.

The chain combines TRBV29-1 with TRBJ2-2; D perhaps matches TRBD1 (6 bases). This CDR3 is 12 amino acids long. Germline CDR1 reads SQVTM; CDR2 reads ANQGSEA. The ends were cut back, 3 bases at V and 4 bases at J, with 6 bases in the middle. The CDR3: CSVDRGTGELFF. As DNA, the CDR3 is TGCAGCGTTGACAGGGGCACCGGGGAGCTGTTTTTT.

This clone was counted only a few times. The V and J genes are TRBV7-9 and TRBJ1-4; 7 nucleotides agree with TRBD1. V was clipped by 8 bases and J by 4 bases; unmatched bases: 4. The germline V gene encodes CDR1 SEHNR and CDR2 FQNEAQ (reference sequence). There are 13 residues in the CDR3. This chain's CDR3 is CASQGVDNEKLFF. CDR3 in DNA: TGTGCCAGCCAGGGGGTTGATAATGAAAAACTGTTTTTT. Using reference TRBV7-9 and TRBJ1-4 for the parts outside the CDR3, the full variable domain is DTGVSQNPRHKITKRGQNVTFRCDPISEHNRLYWYRQTLGQGPEFLTYFQNEAQLEKSRLLSDRFSAERPKGSFSTLEIQRTEQGDSAMYLCASQGVDNEKLFFGSGTQLSVL.

The gene calls are TRBV25-1 and TRBJ1-6; tentative D call: TRBD1 (6 bases). V lost 8 bases to trimming and J lost 9 bases, with 14 bases between them. From germline, CDR1 is MGHDK and CDR2 SYGVNS. CDR3 length: 13 amino acids. As DNA, the CDR3 is TGTGCCAGCTCAAGCCAGGGGATTTCACCCCTCCACTTT. Protein: CASSSQGISPLHF. The full variable domain, in which reference TRBV25-1 and TRBJ1-6 provide the parts outside the CDR3, is EADIYQTPRYLVIGTGKKITLECSQTMGHDKMYWYQQDPGMELHLIHYSYGVNSTEKGDLSSESTVSRIRTEHFPLTLESARPSHTSQYLCASSSQGISPLHFGNGTRLTVT.

This chain joins TRBV5-1 and TRBJ2-5, with a weak D call TRBD2 (6 bases). The germline V gene encodes CDR1 SGHRS and CDR2 YFSETQ. V lost 4 bases and J 2 bases, leaving 12 bases between the germline ends. CDR3 length: 14 residues. The CDR3 DNA reads as TGCGCCAGCAGCCTTACTAGCTCACAAGAGACCCAGTACTTC. Its translation: CASSLTSSQETQYF.

The rearrangement joins TRBV7-6 to TRBJ2-2; perhaps TRBD1 as D (6 bases). The V end was cut by 5 bases, the J end by 3 bases, with 13 bases between. The germline V gene has CDR1 SGHVS and CDR2 FNYEAQ. CDR3 size: 15 residues. CDR3 residues: CASSGRTEHTGELFF. The CDR3 DNA reads as TGTGCCAGCAGCGGAAGGACAGAACACACCGGGGAGCTGTTTTTT.

This chain joins TRBV27 and TRBJ2-7; perhaps TRBD1 as D (6 bases). Trimming removed 8 bases at V and 0 bases at J, with 14 bases between. In germline, CDR1 is MNHEY, CDR2 SMNVEV (reference sequence). The length of the CDR3 is 14 residues. This chain's CDR3 is CASQNRVNSYEQYF. CDR3 DNA sequence: TGTGCCAGCCAAAACAGGGTTAACTCCTACGAGCAGTACTTC.

The CDR3 sequence is CASSYWGGENTGELFF. CDR3 nucleotides: TGTGCCAGCAGTTATTGGGGGGGGGAAAACACCGGGGAGCTGTTTTTT. The chain is built from TRBV6-5 and TRBJ2-2; 7 nucleotides align to TRBD2. The trim removed 3 bases at V and 2 bases at J, leaving 6 bases unmatched. Germline V gives CDR1 MNHEY, CDR2 SVGAGI. The CDR3 has 16 residues.